The 28 T cell receptor beta chains given below trace back to one sample, sequenced in a study of T-cell memory formation after mild COVID-19. MiXCR was run by TCRdb on the 5' RACE reads, yielding one entry per CDR3 protein. The repertoire consists of hundreds of thousands of distinct CDR3 sequences, with 20% to 25% occurring once and the leading ten covering 7.5% to 9.5%. Sequenced: PBMCs or a T cell subset sorted from them (not recorded which). The receptors shown here come from an adult woman who had mild COVID-19 (a few samples of this study predate the infection). Cell type and time point are not known.

This rearrangement joins TRBV5-4 to TRBJ1-1; D not resolved. Trimming shortened V by 4 bases and J by 1 base, and 8 bases separated the two germline ends. Germline CDR1 and CDR2: SGHNT and YYREEE (reference sequence). The CDR3 runs to 13 residues. The CDR3 sequence is CASSTDKNTEAFF. As DNA, the CDR3 is TGTGCCAGCAGCACCGACAAGAACACTGAAGCTTTCTTT.

The chain has TRBV5-1 and TRBJ1-1; unclear D gene. Germline loops: CDR1 SGHRS, CDR2 YFSETQ. The CDR3 covers 15 residues. With 0 bases removed from V and 1 base from J, the gap between germline ends came to 10 bases. CDR3 loop: CASSLVRAGNTEAFF. CDR3 nucleotides: TGCGCCAGCAGCTTGGTCAGAGCGGGGAACACTGAAGCTTTCTTT.

V is TRBV11-3 and J is TRBJ2-7; 14 bases line up with TRBD2. The CDR3 loop spans 17 amino acids. Germline assignment: CDR1 SGHNT and CDR2 YENEEA. V dropped 3 bases and J dropped 4; count of bases not matched to a gene: 8. CDR3 loop: CASSFPLGLAGEYEQYF. CDR3 in DNA: TGTGCCAGCAGCTTCCCCCTGGGACTAGCGGGAGAGTACGAGCAGTACTTC.

The count of this clonotype is one. J is TRBJ2-7 and V is TRBV5-1; maybe TRBD1 (5 bases). V was cut by 5 bases and J by 2 bases, with 11 bases left in between. This CDR3 region has 13 residues. The V gene's germline CDR1 is SGHRS and CDR2 YFSETQ. CDR3 DNA sequence: TGCGCCAGCAGTATAGACAGTCCCTACGAGCAGTACTTC. As protein: CASSIDSPYEQYF.

V is TRBV7-9 and J is TRBJ2-1; D is perhaps TRBD1 (6 bases). The CDR3 runs 16 residues. V lost 8 bases to trimming and J lost 4 bases, with 21 bases between them. Germline V lookup: CDR1 SEHNR, CDR2 FQNEAQ (reference sequence). CDR3 coding DNA: TGTGCCAGCCGCCCCCGAGGGAACAGGGAGTACAATGAGCAGTTCTTC. Translated: CASRPRGNREYNEQFF.

This clonotype was observed at least ten times. The gene calls are TRBV20-1 and TRBJ2-3; the match to TRBD2 covers 12 bases. Trimming cost V 3 bases and J 2 bases; bases outside gene matches: 6. CDR1 is DFQATT, CDR2 SNEGSKA, per germline (reference sequence). This CDR3 contains 16 residues. The DNA for the CDR3 is TGCAGTGCTAGCTCCGGGACTAGCGGGCCCACAGATACGCAGTATTTT. As protein: CSASSGTSGPTDTQYF.

V gene TRBV12-5 combines with J gene TRBJ2-1; TRBD1 might be the D (5 bases). The CDR3 length is 13 residues. V was cut by 3 bases and J by 6 bases, with 9 bases left in between. Germline CDR1 reads LGHNT; CDR2 reads FRNRAP. Here the CDR3 reads CASGFRVPNEQFF. The DNA of the CDR3 is TGTGCTAGTGGTTTCAGGGTTCCCAATGAGCAGTTCTTC.

The CDR3 nucleotides read TGTGCCAGCAGAAAGAACAGGGAAACTGAAGCTTTCTTT. Residues: CASRKNRETEAFF. The chain combines TRBV5-4 with TRBJ1-1; perhaps TRBD1 as D (6 bases). Deletions cut 5 bases from V and 5 bases from J, with 13 bases between. This CDR3 region has 13 residues. Germline V gives CDR1 SGHNT, CDR2 YYREEE (reference sequence).

The chain joins TRBV4-1 to TRBJ2-3, with D possibly being TRBD2 (6 bases). Germline V gene lookup returns CDR1 MGHRA and CDR2 YSYEKL. V lost 5 bases, J lost 2 bases, and 17 bases lay in between. The CDR3 has 16 residues. The chain's CDR3 is CASSYVLAHSTDTQYF. The CDR3 DNA reads as TGCGCCAGCAGCTACGTACTAGCCCATTCCACAGATACGCAGTATTTT.

In this sample, this clonotype turned up a few times. A read error may produce the germline difference seen at one junction end. The chain is built from TRBV12-3 or TRBV12-4 and TRBJ2-7, with 10 positions matching TRBD1. The length of the CDR3 is 14 residues. The CDR3 spells CASSLSDRGRWRDF. The CDR3 nucleotides read TGTGCCAGCAGTTTATCGGACAGGGGGAGGTGGAGAGACTTC.

J is TRBJ2-1 and V is TRBV24-1; 14 positions agree with TRBD2. The CDR3 contains 19 residues. Losses at the gene ends were 9 bases for V and 7 bases for J; bases not matched to a gene: 19. Germline CDR1 is KGHDR and CDR2 is SFDVKD. CDR3 DNA: TGTGCCACCCTCACGAGGCAGGGGACTAGCGGGAGTCGGAAGAATGAGCAGTTCTTC. Protein product: CATLTRQGTSGSRKNEQFF.

DNA for the CDR3: TGTGCCAGCAGCTCGACGGACGGTAATGAAAAACTGTTTTTT. Translation gives CASSSTDGNEKLFF. The chain employs TRBV7-9 and TRBJ1-4; D gene uncertain. V was cut by 4 bases and J by 4 bases, with 10 bases left in between. This CDR3 is 14 amino acids long. Germline values: CDR1 SEHNR, CDR2 FQNEAQ (reference sequence). Full variable domain (missing parts from reference TRBV7-9 and TRBJ1-4): DTGVSQNPRHKITKRGQNVTFRCDPISEHNRLYWYRQTLGQGPEFLTYFQNEAQLEKSRLLSDRFSAERPKGSFSTLEIQRTEQGDSAMYLCASSSTDGNEKLFFGSGTQLSVL.

This clonotype was seen only a few times. The V call is TRBV20-1, the J call TRBJ1-5; maybe TRBD1 (6 bases). Trimming pared 3 bases from V and 4 bases from J, leaving 10 bases between. Germline CDR1 reads DFQATT; CDR2 reads SNEGSKA (reference sequence). The CDR3 sequence is 13 residues long. The DNA of the CDR3 is TGCAGTGCTAGGGGACACACAAATCAGCCCCAGCATTTT. Its translation is CSARGHTNQPQHF.

This chain uses TRBV7-3 with TRBJ2-5; 8 bases match TRBD2. Germline loops: CDR1 SGHTA, CDR2 FQGTGA. The CDR3 loop spans 15 amino acids. The junction had 2 bases not matched to a gene; V was cut back by 1 base and J by 1 base. The CDR3 reads CASSLNGGAQETQYF. CDR3 in DNA: TGTGCCAGCAGCTTAAACGGGGGGGCCCAAGAGACCCAGTACTTC.

The sample holds a few counts of this clonotype. This chain joins TRBV29-1 and TRBJ2-5; no definite D call. CDR1 and CDR2 (germline): SQVTM, ANQGSEA. CDR3 length: 11 amino acids. The V end was cut by 6 bases, the J end by 4 bases, with 9 bases between. CDR3 sequence: CSVAFLETQYF. The CDR3 DNA sequence: TGCAGCGTGGCCTTTTTAGAGACCCAGTACTTC.

J is TRBJ2-7 and V is TRBV30, with 10 nucleotides matching TRBD1. Trimming at V came to 0 bases and at J to 6 bases, leaving 2 bases not matched to a gene. From germline, CDR1 is GTSNPN and CDR2 SVGIG (reference sequence). The CDR3 has 13 residues. The CDR3 is CAWSVGTGVEQYF. The CDR3 DNA sequence: TGTGCCTGGAGTGTAGGGACAGGGGTCGAGCAGTACTTC.

J is TRBJ2-1 and V is TRBV3-1; D call uncertain. The CDR3 covers 13 residues. Trimming took off 3 bases at V and 9 bases at J, with 12 bases between the two ends. Germline V gene lookup returns CDR1 LGHDT and CDR2 YNNKEL (reference sequence). Here the CDR3 reads CASSQPPRGEQFF. In nucleotides, the CDR3 is TGTGCCAGCAGCCAGCCCCCTCGTGGTGAGCAGTTCTTC.

This rearrangement joins TRBV12-3 or TRBV12-4 to TRBJ2-1; D is ambiguous. CDR3 length equals 15 residues. The V and J ends lost 3 bases and 6 bases respectively, with 15 bases between them. The CDR3 loop reads CASSFGRSGSNEQFF. CDR3 in DNA: TGTGCCAGCAGTTTTGGGCGCTCTGGCTCCAATGAGCAGTTCTTC.

This sequence joins TRBV5-1 and TRBJ1-4; D uncertain. In germline, CDR1 is SGHRS, CDR2 YFSETQ. The germline V and J ends were trimmed by 2 bases and 7 bases, with 6 bases remaining between them. This CDR3 is 12 amino acids long. The CDR3 nucleotides are TGCGCCAGCAGCTTTAACCTTGAAAAACTGTTTTTT. Its protein product is CASSFNLEKLFF.

The rearrangement links TRBV7-2 to TRBJ1-6; D is perhaps TRBD1 (5 bases). CDR1 SGHTA and CDR2 FQGNSA come from the germline V gene. Trimming cost V 4 bases and J 9 bases, with 16 bases left between them. The CDR3 sequence is 15 residues long. The CDR3 protein is CASSYFLGVGSPLHF. CDR3 nucleotides: TGTGCCAGCAGCTACTTTTTGGGGGTAGGTTCACCCCTCCACTTT.

The rearrangement uses TRBV29-1 and TRBJ2-7; tentatively, D is TRBD1 (6 bases). The V and J ends lost 5 bases and 0 bases respectively, with 11 bases between them. CDR1 is SQVTM and CDR2 is ANQGSEA in the germline V gene. The CDR3 has 13 amino acids. The CDR3: CSVTGQSSYEQYF. CDR3 bases: TGCAGCGTTACCGGACAGAGCTCCTACGAGCAGTACTTC.

V gene TRBV6-6 combines with J gene TRBJ1-2, with D possibly matching TRBD1 (5 bases). There are 14 residues in the CDR3. The V gene lost 0 bases and the J gene lost 6 bases, with 11 bases spanning the gap. Germline CDR1 reads MNHNY; CDR2 reads SVGAGI (reference sequence). Written as DNA, the CDR3 is TGTGCCAGCAGTTACTCGGAGGGGTTCGATGGCTACACCTTC. It encodes CASSYSEGFDGYTF.

The chain carries TRBV5-5 and TRBJ2-1; D is perhaps TRBD2 (5 bases). This CDR3 is built from 15 residues. Germline loops: CDR1 SGHKS, CDR2 YYEKEE (reference sequence). With 3 bases removed from V and 2 bases from J, the gap between germline ends came to 12 bases. CDR3 in amino acids: CASSSDYLTYNEQFF. The CDR3 coding sequence is TGTGCCAGCAGCTCTGACTACCTCACCTACAATGAGCAGTTCTTC.

In this sample, this clonotype turned up a few times. The V and J genes are TRBV4-2 and TRBJ1-1; D remains unclear. V lost 0 bases to trimming and J lost 1 base, with 9 bases between them. There are 15 residues in the CDR3. Germline V gene lookup returns CDR1 LGHNA and CDR2 YNFKEQ. The CDR3 reads CASSQDYDSNTEAFF. As DNA, the CDR3 is TGTGCCAGCAGCCAAGATTACGACTCGAACACTGAAGCTTTCTTT.

Only a few counts were recorded for this clonotype. This sequence joins TRBV27 and TRBJ1-5; D ambiguous. CDR3 size: 13 residues. Germline V CDR1 and CDR2: MNHEY, SMNVEV (reference sequence). Trimming cost V 6 bases and J 1 base, with 7 bases left between them. The CDR3 here is CASSIQSNQPQHF. The CDR3 DNA is TGTGCCAGCAGCATACAAAGCAATCAGCCCCAGCATTTT.

V is TRBV5-1 and J is TRBJ2-3, with 7 bases identical to TRBD1. Germline CDR1 SGHRS, CDR2 YFSETQ. This CDR3 has 15 amino acids. J was trimmed by 0 bases and V by 6 bases; bases with no gene match: 7. The CDR3 DNA reads TGCGCCAGCAATCAGGGGGACGTTAGCACAGATACGCAGTATTTT. Translation: CASNQGDVSTDTQYF.

V gene TRBV19 combines with J gene TRBJ2-1; possible D gene TRBD1, 6 bases. V gave up 11 bases and J gave up 10 bases, with 24 bases separating them. The CDR3 sequence is 14 residues long. Germline V gene sequence: CDR1 LNHDA, CDR2 SQIVND (reference sequence). CDR3 loop: CAVSGDPPSEEQFF. The CDR3 nucleotides read TGTGCCGTATCAGGGGACCCACCAAGCGAGGAGCAGTTCTTC.

This clonotype was detected many times. This rearrangement joins TRBV5-5 to TRBJ2-5; TRBD2 aligns across 7 bases. After removal of 3 bases from V and 2 bases from J, the junction contained 4 bases not matched to a gene. The CDR3 length is 14 residues. The germline gives CDR1 SGHKS, CDR2 YYEKEE (reference sequence). DNA for the CDR3: TGTGCCAGCAGCTCCCCGGGGGGTCAAGAGACCCAGTACTTC. Amino acid sequence: CASSSPGGQETQYF. The whole variable domain, filled in from reference TRBV5-5 and TRBJ2-5, reads DAGVTQSPTHLIKTRGQQVTLRCSPISGHKSVSWYQQVLGQGPQFIFQYYEKEERGRGNFPDRFSARQFPNYSSELNVNALLLGDSALYLCASSSPGGQETQYFGPGTRLLVL.